The sequence of this T cell receptor (beta chain) was determined in a study of blood T cell repertoires in COVID-19 (dated by TCRdb to about 2020). About the study as a whole: Collaborator samples came from the United States, Italy and Spain and covered acute and convalescent phases of COVID-19. The prospective study material was composed of cDNA or gDNA derived from T cells, B-cell-depleted T cells, or PBMCs. The dataset comprised deeply sampled blood TCRbeta repertoires from subjects exposed to, actively infected with, or recovered from COVID-19. The repertoires were released in a freely available public database meant as a resource for research on the immune response to SARS-CoV-2. The samples were drawn from two sources: the first 160 participants of the ongoing ImmuneRACE study, and fewer than 1,500 subjects contributed by 6 global collaborators. Sample metadata almost always included a de-identified subject ID, COVID-19 status, age in years and sex. Where HLA class I and class II types were available, the types were taken from metadata supplied by the sample provider, not from assay-based typing. The paper as a whole reports these results and caveats: The amount of clinical and demographic metadata varied by source and participant and was provided uncurated.

With respect to this clone: Its antigen specificity is not known. Base qualities are not recorded, but no much larger clone differs from it by a single base.

At the junction V is shortened by 0 bases and J by 1 base, with 6 bases in between. The germline V gene gives CDR1 as SGHTA and CDR2 as FQGTGA. Taken from cysteine to phenylalanine, the CDR3 has 15 residues. Only the CDR3 part of the read is kept: 45 bases, read in frame from the first base. Collaborating institutions collected whole blood in K2EDTA tubes following their own protocols. For TCRbeta analysis, collaborator samples were shipped as frozen whole blood, as isolated PBMCs, or as DNA extracted from either sample type. The immunoSEQ Assay, a bias-controlled multiplex PCR, was used to amplify TCRbeta CDR3 regions from genomic DNA. The original methods were these. Within the assay, amplification of reference gene primers was used to estimate how many nucleated cells each sample contained. To quantify the absolute abundance of each unique TCRbeta CDR3 rearrangement, sequence reads were collapsed and filtered. Productive Simpson clonality was computed per sample as the square root of Simpson's diversity index over productive rearrangements. TCRdb holds this immuneACCESS table with in-frame rearrangements only. Some clones are missing; in checked studies, unresolved V genes explain under half, and the rest has no known cause. V, J and clone size were drawn from that table, and D and trimming were deduced from the DNA. The sample has about 44,000 clones on record, 80% to 90% of them singletons. The top ten clones comprise roughly a sixth of the sample.

The clonotype was recovered from a man aged 70-80 years with active COVID-19. The receptor chain draws on TRBV7-3 and TRBJ2-2; there is no confident call for the D gene. Sequencing was done on a sample of peripheral blood. The DNA is as follows: TGTGCCAGCAGCTTAACGAGTTGGAACACCGGGGAGCTGTTTTTT. It is translated as CASSLTSWNTGELFF.